Below, one T cell receptor (beta chain) is given with its context. This clone has more than one count but fewer than ten. Its antigen is currently not known. It has no much larger one-base neighbor in the sample; base qualities were not kept. Each donor gave one peripheral blood draw, about 110 mL on average, collected into heparinised tubes. A BD FACSAria II and a panel including CD45RO, CCR7, CD25, CD127, CD95 and CD27 were used to sort naive, central memory, regulatory and stem cell-like memory CD4+ T cells. All sorted populations exceeded 95% purity. PBMCs were isolated right away by Lymphoprep density gradient centrifugation and were stained directly, without culture. To minimize batch effects, samples were stained and sorted in pairs, one healthy donor with one patient per experiment. The CDR3 contains 14 residues, cysteine and phenylalanine counted. Only the CDR3 region is kept as DNA, spanning 42 bases read in frame from base 1. Based on the germline V gene (reference sequence), the CDR1 and CDR2 sequences are PRHDT and FYEKMQ. Trimming removed 8 bases from V and 2 bases from J, leaving 15 bases between the germline ends.

The data were obtained in a study of beta chain features in type 1 diabetes (dated by TCRdb to the late 2010s). With regard to the full study: No differences in mean age, gender distribution, total cell number or subset yield were found between patients and healthy donors. A total of around 100 million sorted cells were examined across all samples, and RNA yield correlated strongly with the number of cells per subset. In the study, recently diagnosed type 1 diabetes patients and matched healthy donors were compared on the TCRB repertoires of their sorted circulating CD4+ T cell subsets. Naive and central memory subsets were obtained from all 30 or so donors, but regulatory and stem cell-like memory subsets were isolated from only 8 patients and about eight healthy donors. Findings and caveats that apply to the study as a whole: Fewer insertions and more nucleotide deletions at VDJ recombination sites were observed in patients with type 1 diabetes, implying thymic rearrangement abnormalities. HLA sub-analyses involved small numbers of individuals, so any influence of HLA type on TCRB rearrangement remained unresolved. Shorter templates might be favored by PCR, yet because patient and control samples were amplified and corrected together, any such skew would affect both groups equally. Because cDNA rather than genomic DNA was sequenced, highly expressing activated cells could have been over-represented, although no difference in activation and CD3 levels was found between groups. The naive, central memory and regulatory TCRB repertoires appeared to resemble one another more closely among patients than among healthy donors. A moderate but significant shortening of TCRB CDR3 length was observed in type 1 diabetes patients in all four CD4+ subsets.

The entire amount of isolated RNA was reverse transcribed using the High Capacity cDNA Reverse Transcription Kit, so the sequenced TCRB transcripts were expressed ones. Naive, central memory and regulatory T cell samples underwent deep immunoSEQ sequencing, averaging about 3.5 million total reads per sample. After sorted cells were lysed in RLT buffer, RNA was extracted with DNase-treated RNeasy Micro or Mini kits, with the choice depending on cell number. To prevent cross-contamination, every cell subset was processed on its own, while patient and healthy donor samples were processed together. TCRB sequences were amplified from cDNA with the immunoSEQ multiplex PCR, producing 87-bp fragments spanning the CDR3 region. The amplicons were sequenced using the Illumina HiSeq platform. The original methods were these. PCR bias was corrected computationally using synthetic template baselines, and reads within Hamming distance 2 were collapsed, with unmergeable singletons discarded. By aligning reads against IMGT, V, D and J genes, CDR3 length, and insertions or deletions at six rearrangement sites were assigned. Within each subset, clonotype counts were normalized to sorted cell number, and only after that were true diversity and Gini coefficients computed with the tcR R package. Repertoire sharing was quantified using the overlap coefficient calculated on TCRB nucleotide sequences. TCRdb holds this immuneACCESS table with in-frame rearrangements only. Some clones are missing; in checked studies, unresolved V genes explain under half, and the rest has no known cause. That table gives V, J and clone size, and the DNA gave D and trimming. Within this sample are some 140,000 clones, with around 8.8% of them counted one time only. The top ten clones comprise about 0.7% of the sample.

Specimen: central memory CD4+ T cells from blood. The chain links TRBV13 with TRBJ2-5; confidence is insufficient to name the D gene. This TCR came from a young man with type 1 diabetes. The nucleotide sequence reads as follows: TGTGCCAGCGCCGTACGTTTGGAGCAAGAGACCCAGTACTTC. Its amino acids are CASAVRLEQETQYF.